One TCR beta chain is described in this entry. Its matching antigen is unknown. This sample stems from a study of CD8 T cells in ankylosing spondylitis. TCRdb ran MiXCR on the 5' RACE reads and lists one entry per CDR3 protein. The table shows hundreds of thousands of distinct CDR3 sequences, with around 25% occurring only once. CDR1 is SGHRS and CDR2 is YFSETQ in the germline V gene. There are 14 residues in the CDR3. Trimming cost V 3 bases and J 5 bases, with 15 bases left between them. Findings and limits, study-wide: In ankylosing spondylitis blood, a motif of roughly eight highly homologous TCR beta variants appeared characteristic.

The origin of this receptor is a male donor with ankylosing spondylitis or in good health (not recorded which). J is TRBJ2-7 and V is TRBV5-1; D perhaps matches TRBD2 (6 bases). The sequencing input was blood, either unsorted or a sorted T cell fraction (not recorded which). CDR3 in DNA: TGCGCCAGCAGCTCGGGACTGGCGGGTGACGAGCAGTACTTC. It specifies CASSSGLAGDEQYF.